One and the same sample provided the 30 T cell receptor beta chains below, sequenced in a study of early T cells in non-severe SARS-CoV-2 infection. MiXCR, applied by TCRdb to the 5' RACE reads, yields one record per CDR3 protein. Of just under 85,000 distinct CDR3 sequences in the sample, 8.5% to 12% were seen once. This sample comprised whole blood, obtained at baseline. Every receptor here comes from an adult who was a healthcare worker with PCR-confirmed SARS-CoV-2 infection or an uninfected control (not recorded which).

At least ten counts were recorded for this clonotype. V gene TRBV6-6 combines with J gene TRBJ2-3; D gene uncertain. The germline V gene encodes CDR1 MNHNY and CDR2 SVGAGI (reference sequence). V dropped 6 bases and J dropped 4 bases, with 17 bases sitting between them. The CDR3 is 15 amino acids. CDR3 region: CASSFSPSPADTQYF. The CDR3 DNA is TGTGCCAGCAGCTTTAGCCCATCGCCGGCAGATACGCAGTATTTT.

This clonotype was picked up many times. The J gene is TRBJ1-5, the V gene TRBV20-1; unclear D gene. With 3 bases removed from V and 3 bases from J, the gap between germline ends came to 15 bases. Germline V gives CDR1 DFQATT, CDR2 SNEGSKA (reference sequence). This CDR3 comprises 15 residues. DNA of the CDR3: TGCAGTGCTAGCCGTGGGCTAGCTAACAATCAGCCCCAGCATTTT. Protein product: CSASRGLANNQPQHF.

This chain uses TRBV7-9 with TRBJ2-7; D is perhaps TRBD1 or TRBD2 (5 bases each). Trimming shortened V by 7 bases and J by 3 bases, and 19 bases separated the two germline ends. This CDR3 has 15 residues. The germline V gene has CDR1 SEHNR and CDR2 FQNEAQ (reference sequence). The CDR3 region is CASTFGTLRGYEQYF. DNA of the CDR3: TGTGCCAGCACCTTCGGGACCTTAAGGGGCTACGAGCAGTACTTC.

This clonotype was observed a handful of times. This sequence joins TRBV27 and TRBJ1-2; TRBD1 agrees at 9 bases. This CDR3 spans 15 amino acids. The germline gives CDR1 MNHEY, CDR2 SMNVEV (reference sequence). J gave up 2 bases and V 5 bases, and 6 bases lay outside the gene matches. Written as DNA, the CDR3 is TGTGCCAGCAGTCCATGGACAGGGGCCAACTATGGCTACACCTTC. This sequence encodes CASSPWTGANYGYTF.

The rearrangement joins TRBV21-1 to TRBJ2-2. TRBV21-1 is recorded as a pseudogene. This CDR3 contains 15 residues. The CDR3 spells CASSSLGCVAGELFF. CDR3 nucleotide sequence: TGTGCCAGCAGCTCTCTAGGATGTGTCGCCGGGGAGCTGTTTTTT.

The gene calls are TRBV4-1 and TRBJ2-1, with 11 bases lining up with TRBD1. Germline assignment: CDR1 MGHRA and CDR2 YSYEKL. Germline trimming cut 3 bases from V and 7 bases from J; bases unmatched to any gene: 11. There are 17 residues in the CDR3. The CDR3 protein is CASSHLDRGQGGNEQFF. The CDR3 bases are TGCGCCAGCAGCCACCTCGATCGGGGACAGGGGGGGAATGAGCAGTTCTTC.

The gene calls are TRBV2 and TRBJ2-7; D not certain. CDR1 and CDR2 from the germline V gene are SNHLY and FYNNEI. CDR3 size: 15 residues. Trimming took off 7 bases at V and 0 bases at J, with 16 bases between the two ends. This CDR3 reads CASKERAPSSYEQYF. In nucleotides, the CDR3 is TGTGCCAGCAAAGAAAGAGCGCCGAGCTCCTACGAGCAGTACTTC.

The CDR3 region is CASSLDTGGAANEKLFF. The DNA for the CDR3 is TGTGCCAGCAGCTTGGATACAGGGGGCGCGGCTAATGAAAAACTGTTTTTT. This chain uses TRBV5-4 with TRBJ1-4; 9 bases are a match to TRBD1. The CDR3 is 17 amino acids. The J segment lost 3 bases and the V segment lost 0 bases, leaving 6 bases of the junction unmatched. Per germline, CDR1 SGHNT and CDR2 YYREEE (reference sequence).

The V gene is TRBV3-1, the J gene TRBJ2-5; D may correspond to TRBD1 or TRBD2 (5 bases each). This CDR3 is 14 amino acids long. The germline V gene has CDR1 LGHDT and CDR2 YNNKEL (reference sequence). V gave up 4 bases and J gave up 5 bases, with 14 bases separating them. This CDR3 is CASSPGWGTETQYF. DNA for the CDR3: TGTGCCAGCAGCCCGGGCTGGGGGACCGAGACCCAGTACTTC.

The rearrangement uses TRBV29-1 and TRBJ2-1; TRBD1 is a possible D gene (6 bases). The CDR3 is made up of 13 amino acids. The germline V gene encodes CDR1 SQVTM and CDR2 ANQGSEA. Trimming took 6 bases from V and 6 from J, leaving 15 bases between them. DNA for the CDR3: TGCAGCGTCTTCTTAACAGGGTCCAATGAGCAGTTCTTC. This gives the protein CSVFLTGSNEQFF.

This chain uses TRBV12-3 or TRBV12-4 with TRBJ2-1; 7 bases fit TRBD1. V was clipped by 5 bases and J by 6 bases; unmatched bases: 13. CDR3 length equals 16 residues. This CDR3 reads CASSGRQGTRSNEQFF. CDR3 nucleotides: TGTGCCAGCAGTGGGAGACAGGGTACCCGATCCAATGAGCAGTTCTTC.

In this sample, this clonotype turned up a few times. DNA of the CDR3: TGTGCCAGCAGCCAAAGGGGTGGCAATCAGCCCCAGCATTTT. Amino acids: CASSQRGGNQPQHF. The chain uses TRBV3-1 and TRBJ1-5; TRBD1 might be the D (5 bases). Germline values: CDR1 LGHDT, CDR2 YNNKEL (reference sequence). Trimming removed 2 bases from V and 2 bases from J, with 7 bases in between. The CDR3 spans 14 residues. Full variable domain (outside the CDR3, taken from reference TRBV3-1 and TRBJ1-5): DTAVSQTPKYLVTQMGNDKSIKCEQNLGHDTMYWYKQDSKKFLKIMFSYNNKELIINETVPNRFSPKSPDKAHLNLHINSLELGDSAVYFCASSQRGGNQPQHFGDGTRLSIL.

This clonotype was found many times. An end of the junction does not agree with germline; a read error may underlie this. The V gene is TRBV11-2, the J gene TRBJ2-6; D perhaps matches TRBD1 (6 bases). Germline V CDR1 and CDR2: SGHAT, FQNNGV. The CDR3 consists of 20 residues. The CDR3 DNA sequence: TGTGCCAGCAGCTTACCCATGAAACGACAGGACAGCTCTCGGGCCAACGTCCTGACTTTC. As protein: CASSLPMKRQDSSRANVLTF.

This sequence joins TRBV28 and TRBJ2-7; D gene uncertain. V was cut by 6 bases and J by 2 bases, with 14 bases left in between. The CDR3 loop spans 14 amino acids. CDR1 and CDR2 (germline): MDHEN, SYDVKM. CDR3 bases: TGTGCCAGCAGCCCCACCAGGACCCCCTACGAGCAGTACTTC. This gives the protein CASSPTRTPYEQYF. Based on the CDR3 plus reference TRBV28 and TRBJ2-7, the full variable domain is DVKVTQSSRYLVKRTGEKVFLECVQDMDHENMFWYRQDPGLGLRLIYFSYDVKMKEKGDIPEGYSVSREKKERFSLILESASTNQTSMYLCASSPTRTPYEQYFGPGTRLTVT.

This clonotype was seen at least ten times. The chain employs TRBV2 and TRBJ2-1; 10 bases are shared with TRBD2. The germline CDR1 and CDR2 sequences are SNHLY and FYNNEI. V dropped 4 bases and J dropped 3; count of bases not matched to a gene: 6. The CDR3 is made up of 16 amino acids. This chain's CDR3 is CASSGGTSGIYNEQFF. The CDR3 DNA sequence: TGTGCCAGCAGTGGAGGAACTAGCGGGATCTACAATGAGCAGTTCTTC.

This clonotype has a count of ten or more. The chain uses TRBV7-9 and TRBJ2-4; no clear D gene. Germline-derived CDR1 and CDR2 are SEHNR and FQNEAQ (reference sequence). V was pared by 1 base and J by 10 bases, with 17 bases between. This CDR3 spans 15 amino acids. CDR3 DNA sequence: TGTGCCAGCAGCTTAGTTTCAGACCCGGCTGCGATTCAGTACTTC. Its translation: CASSLVSDPAAIQYF.

This clonotype has just a few counts. J is TRBJ1-2 and V is TRBV7-9, with a possible D match to TRBD1 (5 bases). Germline V gene data show CDR1 as SEHNR and CDR2 as FQNEAQ (reference sequence). V was shortened by 1 base and J by 0 bases, with 6 bases between the two germline ends. The CDR3 is 14 amino acids. The CDR3 DNA is TGTGCCAGCAGCTTAGGGACACCTAACTATGGCTACACCTTC. This sequence encodes CASSLGTPNYGYTF.

The table lists this clonotype with a few counts. V is TRBV6-4 and J is TRBJ2-3; TRBD2 aligns across 10 bases. Germline V gene data show CDR1 as MRHNA and CDR2 as SNTAGT. The CDR3 has 16 amino acids. Unmatched junction bases numbered 8, after V lost 4 bases and J lost 4 bases. The CDR3 sequence is CASSAAVAGGPDTQYF. In nucleotides, the CDR3 is TGTGCCAGCAGTGCCGCGGTAGCGGGAGGTCCAGATACGCAGTATTTT.

At least ten counts were recorded for this clonotype. V usage is TRBV28 and J usage is TRBJ2-2, with 8 positions matching TRBD1. The CDR3 runs 15 residues. J gave up 3 bases and V 7 bases, and 7 bases lay outside the gene matches. Germline CDR1 is MDHEN and CDR2 is SYDVKM. The CDR3 here is CASTFPDRDTGELFF. The CDR3 nucleotides read TGTGCCAGCACCTTTCCGGACAGGGACACCGGGGAGCTGTTTTTT.

This clonotype came up a few times. The chain employs TRBV19 and TRBJ2-6; D ambiguous. Looked up from germline, CDR1 is LNHDA and CDR2 is SQIVND (reference sequence). CDR3 length equals 15 residues. V was shortened by 7 bases and J by 2 bases, with 12 bases between the two germline ends. The CDR3: CASTRQPAGANVLTF. Here the CDR3 DNA reads TGTGCCAGTACGCGGCAGCCCGCTGGGGCCAACGTCCTGACTTTC.

The rearrangement uses TRBV28 and TRBJ2-7; 7 bases are a match to TRBD2. The CDR3 is 15 residues long. V gave up 3 bases and J gave up 0 bases; unmatched junction bases: 5. Germline CDR1 MDHEN, CDR2 SYDVKM. CDR3 residues: CASSFPGGSSYEQYF. CDR3 bases: TGTGCCAGCAGTTTCCCCGGCGGGAGCTCCTACGAGCAGTACTTC.

This clonotype was found many times. The chain carries TRBV28 and TRBJ2-5, with TRBD2 matching 8 bases. V was pared by 6 bases and J by 1 base, with 10 bases of the junction left unmatched. Germline assignment: CDR1 MDHEN and CDR2 SYDVKM. This CDR3 has 16 amino acids. As DNA, the CDR3 is TGTGCCAGCAGGGATCGAGCGGGAGTGGGCCAAGAGACCCAGTACTTC. Its protein is CASRDRAGVGQETQYF.

This chain uses TRBV3-1 with TRBJ1-1; D perhaps matches TRBD1 (5 bases). The CDR3 has 14 amino acids. Germline CDR1 reads LGHDT; CDR2 reads YNNKEL (reference sequence). V lost 3 bases to trimming and J lost 4 bases, with 12 bases between them. CDR3 bases: TGTGCCAGCAGCCAGGGGGTCTGGACCACTGAAGCTTTCTTT. As protein: CASSQGVWTTEAFF.

The V gene is TRBV5-1, the J gene TRBJ2-3; D is ambiguous. V dropped 7 bases and J dropped 7 bases, with 10 bases sitting between them. From germline, CDR1 is SGHRS and CDR2 YFSETQ. The CDR3 has 11 residues. The CDR3 nucleotides read TGCGCCAGCCGAGGAGTAAATACGCAGTATTTT. Protein: CASRGVNTQYF.

In its sample, this clonotype was seen many times. The chain is built from TRBV9 and TRBJ2-1; tentative D call: TRBD1 (6 bases). CDR3 length: 14 amino acids. V was cut by 1 base and J by 9 bases, with 14 bases left in between. Germline V gene lookup returns CDR1 SGDLS and CDR2 YYNGEE. The CDR3 region has the DNA TGTGCCAGCAGCGTAACCCTTCTAGGGGGTGAGCAGTTCTTC. Amino acid sequence: CASSVTLLGGEQFF.

The chain couples TRBV7-9 to TRBJ2-3, with TRBD2 as a possible D gene (6 bases). This CDR3 spans 15 amino acids. Germline assignment: CDR1 SEHNR and CDR2 FQNEAQ (reference sequence). Trimming pared 5 bases from V and 4 bases from J, leaving 16 bases between. The DNA for the CDR3 is TGTGCCAGCAGCGCCCGACTAGAAGGAGCAGATACGCAGTATTTT. This sequence encodes CASSARLEGADTQYF.

This clonotype was seen only a few times. The rearrangement uses TRBV7-3 and TRBJ1-1, with a weak D call TRBD1 (5 bases). Trimming cost V 0 bases and J 4 bases, with 9 bases left between them. Germline CDR1 and CDR2: SGHTA and FQGTGA. The CDR3 length is 14 residues. In DNA, the CDR3 is TGTGCCAGCAGCTTAACAGGGACGGCCACTGAAGCTTTCTTT. Amino acids: CASSLTGTATEAFF.

This clonotype was seen at least ten times. J is TRBJ2-1 and V is TRBV7-9; D tentatively fits TRBD1 or TRBD2 (6 bases each). CDR3 size: 17 residues. V shed 1 base and J shed 4 bases, with 17 bases lying between them. The germline V gene encodes CDR1 SEHNR and CDR2 FQNEAQ (reference sequence). This CDR3 is CASSLDRGTTRYNEQFF. As DNA, the CDR3 is TGTGCCAGCAGCTTAGATCGGGGGACAACAAGATACAATGAGCAGTTCTTC.

CDR3 coding DNA: TGCAGTGCTAGAGGGGAACTAGGGCGTACAGATACGCAGTATTTT. Protein sequence: CSARGELGRTDTQYF. The chain is built from TRBV20-1 and TRBJ2-3, with a weak D call TRBD2 (5 bases). In germline, CDR1 is DFQATT, CDR2 SNEGSKA (reference sequence). The ends were cut back, 1 base at V and 3 bases at J, with 14 bases in the middle. The CDR3 totals 15 residues.

This clonotype has more than one count but fewer than ten. V is TRBV12-3 or TRBV12-4 and J is TRBJ2-3; a possible D gene is TRBD1 (8 bases). The CDR3 covers 16 residues. V was clipped by 6 bases and J by 2 bases, with 18 bases between them. The CDR3 region has the DNA TGTGCCAGCAGACAGGGGGGGCAGGGGCACACAGATACGCAGTATTTT. Amino acids: CASRQGGQGHTDTQYF.